The text below deals with one TCR beta chain. Its specificity is unknown. The sample belongs to a study of CD8+ T cells in alopecia areata. Whole-study context: Treated patients swallowed 5 to 10 mg of oral tofacitinib twice daily. Tofacitinib exposure lasted 6 to 18 months, followed by 6 months off drug.

Isolated RNA was reverse transcribed into cDNA used as the sequencing template. Here immunoSEQ multiplex PCR was the method, and the copy in TCRdb shows in-frame clones only, minus some. The sample yields 120,000 to 150,000 clones, around 47% seen once. Germline V gene data show CDR1 as SEHNR and CDR2 as FQNEAQ (reference sequence). The V and J ends lost 8 bases and 0 bases respectively, with 13 bases between them. The CDR3 runs 14 residues. Study results and limitations: Scalp lesions, especially in alopecia totalis/universalis, had higher clonality than normal scalp. Tissue-resident alphabeta T cells belonging to normal skin likewise get sequenced within scalp specimens.

Input material: CD4+ T cells sorted from blood. The rearrangement uses TRBV7-9 and TRBJ2-5; D gene ambiguous. The sequence derives from a human donor with alopecia areata. The CDR3 bases are TGTGCCAGCTCCTCGGTTATCTACCAAGAGACCCAGTACTTC. Translating gives CASSSVIYQETQYF.